These 23 T cell receptor beta chains were all obtained from the same sample, sequenced in a study of control samples from healthy donors and cancer patients. Method: immunoSEQ multiplex PCR; TCRdb's copy keeps in-frame clones and lacks some. The table has approximately 90,000 clones, about 89% seen once. The sequenced sample was blood. These receptors were obtained from a man in his thirties or forties in good health.

CDR3 sequence: CASSPVGAQGDIQYF. The CDR3, as DNA: TGCGCCAGCAGCCCGGTCGGGGCTCAAGGTGACATTCAGTACTTC. This chain uses TRBV5-1 with TRBJ2-4; D possibly uses TRBD1 or TRBD2 (5 bases each). The V gene's germline CDR1 is SGHRS and CDR2 YFSETQ. V was shortened by 4 bases and J by 8 bases, with 19 bases between the two germline ends. The CDR3 spans 15 residues. The full variable domain, completed using reference TRBV5-1 and TRBJ2-4, is KAGVTQTPRYLIKTRGQQVTLSCSPISGHRSVSWYQQTPGQGLQFLFEYFSETQRNKGNFPGRFSGRQFSNSRSEMNVSTLELGDSALYLCASSPVGAQGDIQYFGAGTRLSVL.

This sequence joins TRBV19 and TRBJ1-6; TRBD1 aligns across 10 bases. The CDR3 covers 14 residues. With 6 bases clipped from V and 8 bases from J, the junction kept 4 bases outside the gene matches. Per germline, CDR1 LNHDA and CDR2 SQIVND (reference sequence). The CDR3 DNA reads TGTGCCAGTAGAGCGACAGGGGGCTATTCACCCCTCCACTTT. This sequence encodes CASRATGGYSPLHF.

This sequence joins TRBV6-6 and TRBJ2-3, with 9 bases matching TRBD2. Per the germline V gene, CDR1 is MNHNY and CDR2 is SVGAGI (reference sequence). V dropped 2 bases and J dropped 2; count of bases not matched to a gene: 5. This CDR3 contains 16 residues. Here the CDR3 DNA reads TGTGCCAGCAGTTACGTCAGCGGGGGGTTCACAGATACGCAGTATTTT. Translated, it gives CASSYVSGGFTDTQYF.

The table lists this clone with a count of one. The rearrangement uses TRBV6-6 and TRBJ2-2, with 12 bases that match TRBD2. This CDR3 region has 16 residues. Germline CDR1 is MNHNY and CDR2 is SVGAGI (reference sequence). The V segment lost 7 bases and the J segment 5 bases; nucleotides outside the gene matches: 8. The CDR3 region has the DNA TGTGCCAGCACCCGACTAGCGGGGGCTAATACCGGGGAGCTGTTTTTT. Amino acids: CASTRLAGANTGELFF.

The genes are TRBV3-1 (or the pseudogene TRBV3-2) and TRBJ1-3; no clear D. Germline V CDR1 and CDR2: LGHDT, YNNKEL (reference sequence). The CDR3 totals 13 residues. V lost 3 bases and J lost 11, with 14 bases in between. In nucleotides, the CDR3 is TGTGCCAGCAGCCAGGGCAGGCTGGGCGCCATATATTTT. It codes for CASSQGRLGAIYF.

The V and J genes are TRBV5-8 and TRBJ2-5; tentative D call: TRBD2 (6 bases). The V gene's germline CDR1 is SGHTS and CDR2 YDEGEE. V lost 4 bases and J lost 4, with 11 bases in between. The CDR3 sequence is 13 residues long. The CDR3 spells CASSSGLGETQYF. DNA for the CDR3: TGTGCCAGCAGCAGCGGGCTGGGAGAGACCCAGTACTTC. Looking up the rest from reference TRBV5-8 and TRBJ2-5 gives the full variable domain: EAGVTQSPTHLIKTRGQQATLRCSPISGHTSVYWYQQALGLGLQFLLWYDEGEERNRGNFPPRFSGRQFPNYSSELNVNALELEDSALYLCASSSGLGETQYFGPGTRLLVL.

The chain combines TRBV5-1 with TRBJ1-3; D not resolved. CDR1 is SGHRS, CDR2 YFSETQ, per germline. Deletions cut 0 bases from V and 3 bases from J, with 4 bases between. The CDR3 runs to 13 residues. The CDR3 protein is CASSLDDGNTIYF. CDR3 sequence (DNA): TGCGCCAGCAGCTTGGATGATGGAAACACCATATATTTT.

The chain recombines TRBV7-2 with TRBJ2-2; the D gene is possibly TRBD2 (5 bases). V lost 1 base, J lost 6 bases, and 9 bases lay in between. There are 14 residues in the CDR3. Germline CDR1 and CDR2: SGHTA and FQGNSA. Here the CDR3 reads CASSLESGPGELFF. In nucleotides, the CDR3 is TGTGCCAGCAGCTTAGAGAGCGGTCCCGGGGAGCTGTTTTTT.

The gene calls are TRBV7-6 and TRBJ2-4, with TRBD2 identical over 12 bases. The trim removed 4 bases at V and 3 bases at J, leaving 16 bases unmatched. The CDR3 spans 20 residues. CDR1 is SGHVS and CDR2 is FNYEAQ in the germline V gene. CDR3 DNA sequence: TGTGCCAGCAGCTCCACCCCACCTAGCGGGGGGGCCAAGGGCAAAAACATTCAGTACTTC. It translates to CASSSTPPSGGAKGKNIQYF.

The CDR3 loop is CASNPGTGGTDTQYF. Written as DNA, the CDR3 is TGTGCCAGCAACCCCGGGACAGGGGGCACAGATACGCAGTATTTT. The chain couples TRBV6-6 to TRBJ2-3, with TRBD1 identical over 10 bases. CDR1 is MNHNY, CDR2 SVGAGI, per germline (reference sequence). This CDR3 region has 15 residues. V dropped 7 bases and J dropped 1; count of bases not matched to a gene: 5.

The rearrangement links TRBV3-1 (or the pseudogene TRBV3-2) to TRBJ1-2, with D maybe TRBD1 (6 bases). Germline values: CDR1 LGHDT, CDR2 YNNKEL (reference sequence). V lost 5 bases to trimming and J lost 4 bases, with 14 bases between them. The CDR3 covers 14 residues. The CDR3 coding sequence is TGTGCCAGCAGCGAGGACAGTGCCTCCTATGGCTACACCTTC. Residues: CASSEDSASYGYTF.

The DNA for the CDR3 is TGTGCCAGCAGCTCCCTACGGGGGGGGATAAAAGAGACCCAGTACTTC. Translated, it gives CASSSLRGGIKETQYF. The chain has TRBV7-2 and TRBJ2-5, with TRBD2 identical over 8 bases. The CDR3 runs to 16 residues. The germline CDR1 and CDR2 sequences are SGHTA and FQGNSA. J was trimmed by 3 bases and V by 4 bases; bases with no gene match: 10.

V gene TRBV5-4 combines with J gene TRBJ1-1; TRBD1 might be the D (5 bases). The CDR3 is 14 residues long. Trimming removed 0 bases from V and 6 bases from J, with 12 bases in between. In germline, CDR1 is SGHNT, CDR2 YYREEE (reference sequence). CDR3 amino acids: CASSLGGARAEAFF. The CDR3 coding sequence is TGTGCCAGCAGCTTGGGAGGGGCGCGGGCTGAAGCTTTCTTT.

The chain carries TRBV24-1 and TRBJ1-5, with D tentatively TRBD1 (6 bases). The ends were cut back, 4 bases at V and 6 bases at J, with 15 bases in the middle. This CDR3 is 15 amino acids long. From germline, CDR1 is KGHDR and CDR2 SFDVKD. DNA of the CDR3: TGTGCCACCAGTGACACGACAGGATCGACTCAGCCCCAGCATTTT. Translation: CATSDTTGSTQPQHF.

The chain has TRBV27 and TRBJ1-2; 8 nucleotides align to TRBD1. V was clipped by 3 bases and J by 4 bases; unmatched bases: 7. Germline CDR1 and CDR2: MNHEY and SMNVEV (reference sequence). The CDR3 spans 15 residues. The chain's CDR3 is CASSFRKQGGYGYTF. In nucleotides, the CDR3 is TGTGCCAGCAGTTTCCGAAAACAGGGGGGCTATGGCTACACCTTC.

CDR3 sequence reads: CASSGRAKNIQYF. CDR3 nucleotides: TGTGCCAGTAGTGGCAGGGCCAAAAACATTCAGTACTTC. V usage is TRBV19 and J usage is TRBJ2-4; no firm D call. Germline V gene data show CDR1 as LNHDA and CDR2 as SQIVND (reference sequence). Deletions cut 5 bases from V and 1 base from J, with 6 bases between. This CDR3 has 13 amino acids.

This clone was observed a single time. V and J are TRBV18 and TRBJ2-6; the match to TRBD1 covers 7 bases. Trimming at V came to 1 base and at J to 0 bases, leaving 6 bases not matched to a gene. The length of the CDR3 is 18 residues. Germline values: CDR1 KGHSH, CDR2 LQKENI. CDR3 sequence: CASSPRGQSFSGANVLTF. The CDR3 DNA follows: TGTGCCAGCTCACCACGGGGACAGTCCTTCTCTGGGGCCAACGTCCTGACTTTC.

V gene TRBV30 combines with J gene TRBJ2-3; TRBD2 agrees at 8 bases. Germline values: CDR1 GTSNPN, CDR2 SVGIG (reference sequence). The CDR3 sequence is 13 residues long. The V gene end was trimmed by 6 bases and the J gene end by 4 bases; junction bases not matched to a gene: 6. CDR3 DNA: TGTGCCTGTGCCAGCGGGGGATCAGATACGCAGTATTTT. Amino acids: CACASGGSDTQYF.

The chain combines TRBV6-4 with TRBJ2-7; a possible D gene is TRBD2 (6 bases). The germline V and J ends were trimmed by 8 bases and 5 bases, with 16 bases remaining between them. The length of the CDR3 is 13 residues. CDR1 and CDR2 (germline): MRHNA, SNTAGT. For the CDR3, the DNA is TGTGCCAGCCCGCTAGCGAGGGAGGACGAGCAGTACGTC. Translating gives CASPLAREDEQYV.

The V and J genes are TRBV19 and TRBJ2-6; D not certain. V lost 8 bases and J 4 bases, leaving 0 bases between the germline ends. The V gene's germline CDR1 is LNHDA and CDR2 SQIVND (reference sequence). The CDR3 has 10 amino acids. The CDR3 loop reads CASGANVLTF. The DNA of the CDR3 is TGTGCCAGTGGGGCCAACGTCCTGACTTTC.

The rearrangement links TRBV6-5 to TRBJ1-1, with D possibly TRBD1 on 5 matching bases. Trimming cost V 0 bases and J 0 bases, with 8 bases left between them. Germline V gene sequence: CDR1 MNHEY, CDR2 SVGAGI. The CDR3 sequence is 15 residues long. Written as DNA, the CDR3 is TGTGCCAGCAGTTACTCGGGGCGGTTGAACACTGAAGCTTTCTTT. It specifies CASSYSGRLNTEAFF.

The V gene is TRBV6-6, the J gene TRBJ2-7; D may be TRBD1 or TRBD2 (7 bases each). CDR1 is MNHNY, CDR2 SVGAGI, per germline (reference sequence). The CDR3 covers 15 residues. Deletions cut 2 bases from V and 0 bases from J, with 11 bases between. The CDR3 loop is CASSYPGGGSYEQYF. As DNA, the CDR3 is TGTGCCAGCAGTTACCCAGGGGGGGGCTCCTACGAGCAGTACTTC.

The chain links TRBV3-1 (or the pseudogene TRBV3-2) to TRBJ2-1, with 8 bases matching TRBD2. Germline trimming cut 1 base from V and 6 bases from J; bases unmatched to any gene: 8. The length of the CDR3 is 16 residues. The V gene's germline CDR1 is LGHDT and CDR2 YNNKEL (reference sequence). The CDR3 DNA sequence: TGTGCCAGCAGCCAAGTCGGCGGGGGGTGGGGCAATGAGCAGTTCTTC. It translates to CASSQVGGGWGNEQFF.